A single sample gave rise to the 27 T cell receptor beta chains below, sequenced in a study of T cell repertoires in cytomegalovirus infection. Their antigens remain unidentified. A single record per CDR3 protein comes from TCRdb applying MiXCR to the reads. Here the sample spans some 350,000 distinct CDR3 sequences, almost 30% being singletons. This specimen consisted of cultured PBMCs, obtained from culture after CMV antigen stimulation. The receptors come from a human donor in good health (CMV status not recorded). Some clones in this sample may be carry-over from other donors' samples.

This clonotype was found a few times. The chain uses TRBV7-3 and TRBJ1-2; 9 nucleotides agree with TRBD1. This CDR3 is built from 13 residues. Looked up from germline, CDR1 is SGHTA and CDR2 is FQGTGA. After removal of 4 bases from V and 8 bases from J, the junction contained 5 bases not matched to a gene. CDR3 DNA: TGTGCCAGCAGCTCTGGACAGGGGACGGGCTACACCTTC. This encodes CASSSGQGTGYTF.

This chain uses TRBV20-1 with TRBJ1-1; 8 positions agree with TRBD1. The germline V gene encodes CDR1 DFQATT and CDR2 SNEGSKA (reference sequence). V lost 6 bases to trimming and J lost 1 base; unmatched junction nucleotides: 4. The CDR3 has 13 residues. The CDR3 DNA sequence: TGCAGTGCGCACAGGGGGGAGAACACTGAAGCTTTCTTT. Translated, it gives CSAHRGENTEAFF.

This clonotype was picked up many times. This chain uses TRBV6-1 with TRBJ1-2; the D is unclear. The CDR3 covers 15 residues. Deletions cut 6 bases from V and 4 bases from J, with 18 bases between. Germline V gene lookup returns CDR1 MNHNS and CDR2 SASEGT. CDR3 sequence: CASRQIYGIPYGYTF. Here the CDR3 DNA reads TGTGCCAGCAGACAAATCTATGGTATTCCCTATGGCTACACCTTC.

This clonotype has ten or more counts. The chain combines TRBV7-2 with TRBJ2-1; TRBD2 matches 13 bases. Trimming took 5 bases from V and 5 from J; bases not matched to a gene: 9. The CDR3 spans 17 residues. Germline CDR1 SGHTA, CDR2 FQGNSA. The CDR3 is CASSLERLAGGHNEQFF. The DNA for the CDR3 is TGTGCCAGCAGCCTAGAGCGACTAGCGGGAGGACACAATGAGCAGTTCTTC.

V and J are TRBV12-3 or TRBV12-4 and TRBJ2-5; 10 bases fit TRBD2. This CDR3 contains 17 residues. The V and J ends lost 4 bases and 5 bases, in that order; junction bases with no gene match: 13. In DNA form, the CDR3 reads TGTGCCAGCAGTTACTCCAGAGTAGCGGGGGGCCCCGAGACCCAGTACTTC. Amino acids: CASSYSRVAGGPETQYF.

V gene TRBV20-1 combines with J gene TRBJ2-7, with 10 bases that match TRBD1. The V gene end was trimmed by 3 bases and the J gene end by 5 bases; junction bases not matched to a gene: 4. CDR3 length: 13 residues. Germline values: CDR1 DFQATT, CDR2 SNEGSKA (reference sequence). This CDR3 reads CSASGTGAHEQYF. For the CDR3, the DNA is TGCAGTGCTAGCGGGACAGGGGCCCACGAGCAGTACTTC.

The chain is built from TRBV10-3 and TRBJ2-3, with unresolved D. Germline CDR1 is ENHRY and CDR2 is SYGVKD. The CDR3 is 14 amino acids. The V end lost 4 bases, the J end lost 2 bases, and 10 bases lay between the germline ends. The CDR3 coding sequence is TGTGCCATCAGTGTTGTCTCGTACACAGATACGCAGTATTTT. Amino acid sequence: CAISVVSYTDTQYF.

A few counts support this clonotype. V is TRBV19 and J is TRBJ1-5; 7 positions match TRBD1. Trimming at V came to 6 bases and at J to 2 bases, leaving 7 bases not matched to a gene. The CDR3 extends over 15 amino acids. Germline CDR1 LNHDA, CDR2 SQIVND (reference sequence). The CDR3, as DNA: TGTGCCAGTAGAGACAGGGAGCGCGGCAATCAGCCCCAGCATTTT. Its translation: CASRDRERGNQPQHF.

The V call is TRBV10-3, the J call TRBJ1-5, with 7 bases aligning to TRBD1. V lost 5 bases to trimming and J lost 11 bases; unmatched junction nucleotides: 24. Germline V gene sequence: CDR1 ENHRY, CDR2 SYGVKD. The CDR3 length is 18 residues. This CDR3 reads CAISRGGSTGGGGGAQHF. CDR3 DNA sequence: TGTGCCATCAGTCGAGGGGGCTCTACGGGGGGGGGGGGGGGAGCCCAGCATTTT.

This clonotype came up a few times. The rearrangement joins TRBV12-3 or TRBV12-4 to TRBJ1-5; a possible D gene is TRBD1 (6 bases). V lost 2 bases to trimming and J lost 6 bases, with 8 bases between them. The length of the CDR3 is 13 residues. CDR3 amino acids: CASSLKGVQPQHF. The CDR3 DNA reads TGTGCCAGCAGTTTAAAGGGGGTTCAGCCCCAGCATTTT.

The chain uses TRBV6-5 and TRBJ2-3; TRBD1 might be the D (6 bases). The CDR3 is made up of 15 amino acids. Germline CDR1 and CDR2: MNHEY and SVGAGI. The V gene lost 4 bases and the J gene lost 2 bases, with 13 bases spanning the gap. The chain's CDR3 is CASSSRTVATDTQYF. For the CDR3, the DNA is TGTGCCAGCAGTTCAAGGACAGTCGCCACAGATACGCAGTATTTT.

This clonotype was seen a few times. The rearrangement joins TRBV7-8 to TRBJ1-5; 7 bases align to TRBD1. Losses at the gene ends were 3 bases for V and 1 base for J; bases not matched to a gene: 9. Germline V lookup: CDR1 SGHVS, CDR2 FQNEAQ. The CDR3 is 17 amino acids. CDR3 amino acids: CASSLGGRGLSNQPQHF. CDR3 in DNA: TGTGCCAGCAGCTTGGGGGGCAGGGGGTTAAGCAATCAGCCCCAGCATTTT. Based on the CDR3 plus reference TRBV7-8 and TRBJ1-5, the full variable domain is GAGVSQSPRYKVAKRGQDVALRCDPISGHVSLFWYQQALGQGPEFLTYFQNEAQLDKSGLPSDRFFAERPEGSVSTLKIQRTQQEDSAVYLCASSLGGRGLSNQPQHFGDGTRLSIL.

A few counts support this clonotype. Here the CDR3 reads CASRSQFMNTEAFF. The CDR3 DNA follows: TGTGCCAGCAGGTCACAGTTCATGAACACTGAAGCTTTCTTT. V usage is TRBV27 and J usage is TRBJ1-1, with D hard to call. The CDR3 sequence is 14 residues long. The V end was cut by 6 bases, the J end by 0 bases, with 11 bases between. The V gene's germline CDR1 is MNHEY and CDR2 SMNVEV (reference sequence).

The rearrangement uses TRBV24-1 and TRBJ2-3; D is ambiguous. Germline CDR1 is KGHDR and CDR2 is SFDVKD. The CDR3 loop spans 13 amino acids. V lost 5 bases and J lost 4, with 9 bases in between. The CDR3 sequence: CATSAAGSDTQYF. The CDR3 nucleotides are TGTGCCACCAGTGCGGCTGGATCAGATACGCAGTATTTT.

The chain has TRBV19 and TRBJ2-1, with 11 bases lining up with TRBD2. This CDR3 is 16 amino acids long. Losses at the gene ends were 6 bases for V and 8 bases for J; bases not matched to a gene: 12. In germline, CDR1 is LNHDA, CDR2 SQIVND (reference sequence). In DNA, the CDR3 is TGTGCCAGTAGCGCCGAGACTAGCGGGAACCTCGATGAGCAGTTCTTC. Translating gives CASSAETSGNLDEQFF.

This clonotype was observed a few times. The rearrangement links TRBV6-5 to TRBJ2-2, with a tentative D call TRBD1 (6 bases). The V end lost 0 bases, the J end lost 7 bases, and 12 bases lay between the germline ends. Germline CDR1 MNHEY, CDR2 SVGAGI. The CDR3 totals 15 residues. The chain's CDR3 is CASSYSQGLNGELFF. CDR3 DNA sequence: TGTGCCAGCAGTTACTCTCAGGGGCTAAACGGGGAGCTGTTTTTT.

This chain links TRBV19 with TRBJ2-3; D ambiguous. CDR3 length: 16 residues. The germline CDR1 and CDR2 sequences are LNHDA and SQIVND (reference sequence). Trimming took 4 bases from V and 4 from J, leaving 18 bases between them. The CDR3 DNA follows: TGTGCCAGTAGTAATCACCCAAACGGTGGGGCAGATACGCAGTATTTT. This codes for CASSNHPNGGADTQYF. The variable domain in full, completed from reference TRBV19 and TRBJ2-3, reads DGGITQSPKYLFRKEGQNVTLSCEQNLNHDAMYWYRQDPGQGLRLIYYSQIVNDFQKGDIAEGYSVSREKKESFPLTVTSAQKNPTAFYLCASSNHPNGGADTQYFGPGTRLTVL.

The chain carries TRBV11-3 and TRBJ2-2; TRBD2 is a possible D gene (6 bases). Trimming left V 5 bases short and J 6 bases short, with 13 bases between. Looked up from germline, CDR1 is SGHNT and CDR2 is YENEEA. CDR3 size: 14 residues. CDR3 amino acids: CASSPGWGAGELFF. The CDR3, as DNA: TGTGCCAGCAGCCCCGGGTGGGGGGCCGGGGAGCTGTTTTTT.

The J gene is TRBJ1-3, the V gene TRBV10-3; weak D call: TRBD1 (5 bases). V was shortened by 11 bases and J by 0 bases, with 20 bases between the two germline ends. This CDR3 is built from 16 residues. Germline lookup yields CDR1 ENHRY and CDR2 SYGVKD. The DNA of the CDR3 is TGTGCCCTTCGGTCGGGTCTCGGGGGCTCTGGAAACACCATATATTTT. Amino acids: CALRSGLGGSGNTIYF.

A few counts support this clonotype. The chain carries TRBV19 and TRBJ1-5; 9 nucleotides match TRBD1. Germline trimming cut 8 bases from V and 5 bases from J; bases unmatched to any gene: 4. CDR1 LNHDA and CDR2 SQIVND come from the germline V gene (reference sequence). The CDR3 totals 13 residues. The CDR3 protein is CASCRDRDQPQHF. In DNA form, the CDR3 reads TGTGCCAGTTGCCGGGACAGGGATCAGCCCCAGCATTTT. Supplemented by reference TRBV19 and TRBJ1-5, the full variable domain reads DGGITQSPKYLFRKEGQNVTLSCEQNLNHDAMYWYRQDPGQGLRLIYYSQIVNDFQKGDIAEGYSVSREKKESFPLTVTSAQKNPTAFYLCASCRDRDQPQHFGDGTRLSIL.

The rearrangement uses TRBV19 and TRBJ2-1; TRBD2 matches at 14 bases. This CDR3 is 18 amino acids long. V shed 4 bases, J shed 4 bases, and the junction held 9 bases outside the gene matches. In germline, CDR1 is LNHDA, CDR2 SQIVND (reference sequence). CDR3 nucleotide sequence: TGTGCCAGTAGTACTTCACTACGGACTAGCGGGGGGTACAATGAGCAGTTCTTC. Translating it yields CASSTSLRTSGGYNEQFF.

This chain links TRBV4-1 with TRBJ1-6; D call uncertain. The CDR3 length is 21 residues. The germline V and J ends were trimmed by 2 bases and 0 bases, with 23 bases remaining between them. Germline values: CDR1 MGHRA, CDR2 YSYEKL. DNA for the CDR3: TGCGCCAGCAGCCAATTTAAGCCGCGGCCGGAATTGAGCTCCTATAATTCACCCCTCCACTTT. This translates into CASSQFKPRPELSSYNSPLHF.

The chain combines TRBV7-2 with TRBJ2-7, with 11 bases that match TRBD2. V lost 5 bases to trimming and J lost 5 bases; unmatched junction nucleotides: 11. CDR1 and CDR2 from the germline V gene are SGHTA and FQGNSA. The CDR3 covers 16 residues. The CDR3 sequence is CASSPHTSGSGDEQYF. The DNA of the CDR3 is TGTGCCAGCAGCCCTCATACTAGCGGGAGCGGCGACGAGCAGTACTTC.

The chain combines TRBV6-5 with TRBJ2-1, with TRBD2 identical over 7 bases. Germline CDR1 and CDR2: MNHEY and SVGAGI. V lost 8 bases, J lost 6 bases, and 10 bases stayed unmatched. This CDR3 is 14 amino acids long. The CDR3: CASYAGALGNEQFF. The DNA for the CDR3 is TGTGCCAGCTACGCGGGAGCCCTGGGCAATGAGCAGTTCTTC.

This clonotype has ten or more counts. The gene calls are TRBV7-2 and TRBJ1-2; 9 bases are a match to TRBD1. The germline V gene has CDR1 SGHTA and CDR2 FQGNSA. This CDR3 is built from 15 residues. V dropped 1 base and J dropped 5; count of bases not matched to a gene: 5. The CDR3 DNA reads TGTGCCAGCAGCTTAGAAAGACAGGGGGGGTATGGCTACACCTTC. Protein product: CASSLERQGGYGYTF.

The rearrangement joins TRBV15 to TRBJ2-7; 8 nucleotides align to TRBD2. Looked up from germline, CDR1 is LNHNV and CDR2 is YYDKDF (reference sequence). This CDR3 is built from 14 residues. The trim removed 4 bases at V and 5 bases at J, leaving 7 bases unmatched. In DNA, the CDR3 is TGTGCCACCAGCATGAGCGGGAGAGGTAACGAGCAGTACTTC. Translating gives CATSMSGRGNEQYF.

The chain carries TRBV19 and TRBJ1-5; 7 bases match TRBD1. The germline V gene encodes CDR1 LNHDA and CDR2 SQIVND (reference sequence). The V segment lost 5 bases and the J segment 4 bases; nucleotides outside the gene matches: 2. CDR3 length: 13 amino acids. The DNA of the CDR3 is TGTGCCAGTAGTGCCAGGGGGAATCAGCCCCAGCATTTT. Translating gives CASSARGNQPQHF.